These 17 T cell receptor beta chains share one sample of origin, sequenced in a study of cytomegalovirus exposure and HLA in healthy donors. TCRdb's copy holds only in-frame clones and misses some; the assay was immunoSEQ multiplex PCR. The table includes a few hundred thousand clones, 90% to 95% detected once. Material for sequencing was PBMCs. These receptors were obtained from a woman between 18 and 30 years old in good health and CMV-seronegative.

Regarding this clone: The junction departs from germline at one end; a sequencing error may be responsible. The chain couples TRBV7-7 to TRBJ2-5; 9 positions match TRBD2. In germline, CDR1 is SSHAT, CDR2 FNYEAQ (reference sequence). This CDR3 has 17 amino acids. CDR3 protein: CASSLRASGMGYETQYF. The CDR3 DNA reads TGTGCTAGCAGCTTACGTGCTAGCGGGATGGGTTATGAGACCCAGTACTTC.

This rearrangement joins TRBV30 to TRBJ2-2; D is possibly TRBD1 (6 bases). Between the trimmed V and J ends, which lost 1 base and 0 bases, there was a span of 9 bases. CDR1 is GTSNPN, CDR2 SVGIG, per germline (reference sequence). The CDR3 runs 15 residues. CDR3 region: CAWSGGQTNTGELFF. In DNA, the CDR3 is TGTGCCTGGAGTGGCGGACAGACGAACACCGGGGAGCTGTTTTTT.

The J gene is TRBJ2-1, the V gene TRBV28; 9 positions match TRBD2. V lost 4 bases, J lost 6 bases, and 10 bases stayed unmatched. Germline V lookup: CDR1 MDHEN, CDR2 SYDVKM. The CDR3 contains 16 residues. In DNA form, the CDR3 reads TGTGCCAGCAGTTATATTAGCGGGAGTCTTACCAATGAGCAGTTCTTC. Its protein product is CASSYISGSLTNEQFF. Combining the CDR3 with reference TRBV28 and TRBJ2-1 gives the whole variable domain DVKVTQSSRYLVKRTGEKVFLECVQDMDHENMFWYRQDPGLGLRLIYFSYDVKMKEKGDIPEGYSVSREKKERFSLILESASTNQTSMYLCASSYISGSLTNEQFFGPGTRLTVL.

As to this clone: At one end the junction does not follow the germline gene, possibly because of a read error. The rearrangement links TRBV10-3 to TRBJ1-2, with 8 bases aligning to TRBD1. This CDR3 contains 16 residues. Germline-derived CDR1 and CDR2 are ENHRY and SYGVKD. CDR3 sequence: CAISESLRTGGYDYTF. The CDR3 DNA sequence: TGTGCCATCAGTGAGTCCCTTCGTACAGGGGGGTATGACTACACCTTC.

The V and J genes are TRBV12-5 and TRBJ2-1; maybe TRBD1 (6 bases). The CDR3 covers 14 residues. CDR1 LGHNT and CDR2 FRNRAP come from the germline V gene. V gave up 1 base and J gave up 10 bases, with 14 bases separating them. As DNA, the CDR3 is TGTGCTAGTGGTTTGGCTGGGGGCCTCGAGGAGCAGTTCTTC. It encodes CASGLAGGLEEQFF.

The genes are TRBV27 and TRBJ1-1; D remains ambiguous. The germline CDR1 and CDR2 sequences are MNHEY and SMNVEV (reference sequence). The V end lost 5 bases, the J end lost 5 bases, and 18 bases lay between the germline ends. This CDR3 spans 15 amino acids. The CDR3 here is CASSPDSGGWTEAFF. CDR3 bases: TGTGCCAGCAGTCCGGATTCGGGAGGTTGGACTGAAGCTTTCTTT.

This chain links TRBV5-7 with TRBJ2-7; 9 bases are a match to TRBD1. TRBV5-7 is classed as an ORF, of uncertain function. The length of the CDR3 is 14 residues. The V segment lost 4 bases and the J segment 6 bases; nucleotides outside the gene matches: 8. CDR3: CASSPGQGKCEQYF. DNA for the CDR3: TGTGCCAGCAGCCCTGGACAGGGGAAATGCGAGCAGTACTTC.

The count of this clone is one. The chain carries TRBV5-1 and TRBJ2-2; 7 positions agree with TRBD1. The CDR3 covers 16 residues. The trim removed 4 bases at V and 4 bases at J, leaving 10 bases unmatched. Germline-derived CDR1 and CDR2 are SGHRS and YFSETQ. CDR3 sequence: CASSLTTGAPTGELFF. The DNA of the CDR3 is TGCGCCAGCAGCCTAACTACAGGGGCTCCCACCGGGGAGCTGTTTTTT.

The chain joins TRBV30 to TRBJ2-7, with 7 bases identical to TRBD1. The CDR3 is 16 residues long. The germline V gene encodes CDR1 GTSNPN and CDR2 SVGIG (reference sequence). V shed 2 bases, J shed 9 bases, and the junction held 19 bases outside the gene matches. The CDR3 coding sequence is TGTGCCTGGAGTTCCCCCGGACAGGTTCTCCTCCGCGGGCAGTACTTC. Its protein is CAWSSPGQVLLRGQYF.

The chain recombines TRBV6-4 with TRBJ1-1, with D uncertain. The germline gives CDR1 MRHNA, CDR2 SNTAGT. The CDR3 is made up of 14 amino acids. Trimming stripped 0 bases from V and 0 bases from J, with 5 bases between. DNA of the CDR3: TGTGCCAGCAGTGACTCTGCGGTGAACACTGAAGCTTTCTTT. It yields the protein CASSDSAVNTEAFF.

The CDR3 nucleotides are TGTGCCAGCAGTACCAATAGAAAAAGTCCCCCCTACGAGCAGTACTTC. This gives the protein CASSTNRKSPPYEQYF. The rearrangement links TRBV28 to TRBJ2-7; D is ambiguous. V lost 5 bases to trimming and J lost 2 bases, with 19 bases between them. The CDR3 totals 16 residues. Looked up from germline, CDR1 is MDHEN and CDR2 is SYDVKM. The complete variable domain, with remaining parts taken from reference TRBV28 and TRBJ2-7, reads DVKVTQSSRYLVKRTGEKVFLECVQDMDHENMFWYRQDPGLGLRLIYFSYDVKMKEKGDIPEGYSVSREKKERFSLILESASTNQTSMYLCASSTNRKSPPYEQYFGPGTRLTVT.

This chain uses TRBV19 with TRBJ2-1; 13 positions agree with TRBD2. V was pared by 1 base and J by 4 bases, with 7 bases of the junction left unmatched. CDR3 length: 18 amino acids. The germline gives CDR1 LNHDA, CDR2 SQIVND (reference sequence). The CDR3 spells CASSIGGGLAGPYNEQFF. The CDR3 nucleotides are TGTGCCAGTAGTATAGGGGGGGGACTAGCGGGACCATACAATGAGCAGTTCTTC.

This clone came up a few times. The rearrangement links TRBV27 to TRBJ1-5, with 12 bases that match TRBD1. The CDR3 runs to 17 residues. Germline assignment: CDR1 MNHEY and CDR2 SMNVEV (reference sequence). J was trimmed by 0 bases and V by 5 bases; bases with no gene match: 5. This CDR3 reads CASSPGQGASSNQPQHF. CDR3 DNA sequence: TGTGCCAGCAGTCCGGGACAGGGGGCTAGTAGCAATCAGCCCCAGCATTTT.

This chain connects TRBV27 to TRBJ2-1; 11 bases align to TRBD2. The CDR3 contains 14 residues. The germline V gene has CDR1 MNHEY and CDR2 SMNVEV (reference sequence). V shed 4 bases, J shed 5 bases, and the junction held 1 base outside the gene matches. CDR3 nucleotide sequence: TGTGCCAGCAGTTCGGGACTAGCGGACAATGAGCAGTTCTTC. As protein: CASSSGLADNEQFF.

The rearrangement uses TRBV4-1 and TRBJ1-5, with TRBD1 matching over 9 bases. Looked up from germline, CDR1 is MGHRA and CDR2 is YSYEKL. The CDR3 has 15 residues. J gave up 6 bases and V 1 base, and 4 bases lay outside the gene matches. The CDR3 DNA is TGCGCCAGCAGCCAAGTAGACAGGGGGTCTCAGCCCCAGCATTTT. Residues: CASSQVDRGSQPQHF.

The chain uses TRBV11-2 and TRBJ2-7; D remains ambiguous. The V end was cut by 4 bases, the J end by 0 bases, with 10 bases between. The CDR3 covers 14 residues. Per germline, CDR1 SGHAT and CDR2 FQNNGV. The CDR3, as DNA: TGTGCCAGCAGCTGGGCCGTGCTCTCCTACGAGCAGTACTTC. Translated: CASSWAVLSYEQYF.

V and J are TRBV28 and TRBJ2-7, with 13 bases identical to TRBD2. The CDR3 is 16 residues long. Germline V CDR1 and CDR2: MDHEN, SYDVKM. Unmatched junction bases numbered 5, after V lost 5 bases and J lost 1 base. DNA of the CDR3: TGTGCCAGCAGTCTCCCGGGACTAGCGGGATCCTACGAGCAGTACTTC. Protein product: CASSLPGLAGSYEQYF.